This T cell receptor beta chain comes out of a study of CD8 T cells in Susac syndrome. Random hexamers were used to reverse transcribe an amount of about 0.45 to 1 ug RNA. With immunoSEQ multiplex PCR, TCR beta CDR3 was amplified across 54 Vbeta and 13 Jbeta. TCRdb reprocessed the immunoSEQ multiplex PCR reads via MiXCR and lists one record per CDR3 protein. The sample has some 300,000 distinct CDR3 sequences, approximately 85% seen once. V lost 7 bases to trimming and J lost 0 bases, with 9 bases between them. The CDR3 is made up of 13 amino acids. Looked up from germline, CDR1 is LGHDT and CDR2 is YNNKEL (reference sequence). It was negative isolation that provided the CD8+ and CD4+ T cells, whereas TEMRA cells were enriched by FACS.

The receptor was derived from a human donor with multiple sclerosis. Sequencing was performed on CD8+ T cells from PBMCs. The genes are TRBV3-1 and TRBJ1-1; tentatively, D is TRBD1 (6 bases). The CDR3 DNA follows: TGTGCCAGCACGGACAGTATGAACACTGAAGCTTTCTTT. Encoded protein: CASTDSMNTEAFF. Drawing the rest from reference TRBV3-1 and TRBJ1-1, the complete variable domain is DTAVSQTPKYLVTQMGNDKSIKCEQNLGHDTMYWYKQDSKKFLKIMFSYNNKELIINETVPNRFSPKSPDKAHLNLHINSLELGDSAVYFCASTDSMNTEAFFGQGTRLTVV.